The source of this T cell receptor (beta chain) is a study of CD8 T cells in ankylosing spondylitis (dated by TCRdb to 2017 to 2019). About the full investigation: The study set out to find disease-linked TCR variants by profiling T cell receptor beta repertoires in ankylosing spondylitis patients and healthy donors. The full study cohort was made up of about 24 ankylosing spondylitis patients and 108 healthy donors. Samples of peripheral blood were taken, and for ankylosing spondylitis patients, synovial fluid was collected as well. General findings and caveats noted by the study authors: A TCR beta motif of 7 or 8 highly homologous amino acid variants appeared characteristic of blood from ankylosing spondylitis patients. In peripheral blood, the disease-linked clones were found at relatively low frequencies and had a CD8+ phenotype. Some motif variants were previously reported in synovial fluid and blood of reactive arthritis patients, suggesting common disease-initiation mechanisms. Significant enrichment of the disease-linked clones was reported in matched synovial fluid samples from ankylosing spondylitis patients.

The sequencing machine was an Illumina HiSeq 2500. TCR beta libraries were prepared by quantitative 5'-RACE with molecular barcodes. The original pipeline was this. To identify disease-linked TCR variants, a new computational method was used, one built on a probabilistic model of VDJ rearrangement. Using fastp trimming at Q25 and MiXCR clonotype assembly, TCRdb reanalyzed the public sequencing data and kept in-frame beta chains. A single entry per CDR3 protein holds the most common genes and DNA from its merged rows. These V and J calls are TCRdb output, not the study's own analysis. The table for this sample lists approximately 340,000 distinct CDR3 sequences; about 14% of them were counted only once. The top ten constitute about 1.1% of the sample. This clonotype was seen more than once but under ten times. The specificity of this receptor is unknown. Per-base quality was not reported, and no clone a single base away is much larger than it.

The CDR3 has 15 amino acids, counting the end cysteine and phenylalanine. Here the CDR3 DNA is all that survives: 45 bases in frame from base 1. CDR1 DFQATT and CDR2 SNEGSKA are derived from the germline V gene (reference sequence). V gives up 3 bases and J gives up 1 base, and the segment between their germline ends measures 15 bases. This TCR came from a male donor with ankylosing spondylitis or in good health (not recorded which). The sample consisted of blood, either unsorted or a sorted T cell fraction (not recorded which). Recombination linked TRBV20-1 to TRBJ1-1, with TRBD1 perhaps the D gene, on 5 matching bases. The nucleotide sequence reads TGCAGTGCTAGTCTCGGACAAAATCCGAACACTGAAGCTTTCTTT. Translation gives CSASLGQNPNTEAFF.